This T cell receptor beta chain derives from a study of cytomegalovirus exposure and HLA in healthy donors. Findings and caveats of the study: There was a cluster of highly shared sequence variants that was likely a sequencing artifact. In vitro checks showed that a few CMV-associated chains really do target CMV antigens.

In regard to this clone: Its matching antigen is unknown.

Despite likely unrecorded immune exposures, the donors were nominally healthy at the time of sampling. Vbeta (60) and Jbeta (13) primers were used in the PCR. In the study's own analysis: In a later analysis, the count reached 80 million or so unique TCR beta chains, with about 9.9 million shared. Here immunoSEQ multiplex PCR was the method, and the copy in TCRdb shows in-frame clones only, minus some. Clonal size and the V and J genes are those of that table, whereas D and trimming came from the DNA. The sample data list 150,000 to 200,000 clones. CDR1 SGHVS and CDR2 FQNEAQ come from the germline V gene. This CDR3 region has 14 residues. The V end lost 4 bases, the J end lost 9 bases, and 16 bases lay between the germline ends.

Material: PBMCs. The chain couples TRBV7-8 to TRBJ1-5; no clear D gene. The source of this sequence is a woman aged 55-70 years in good health and CMV-seronegative. CDR3 amino acids: CASSSREVPGPQHF. CDR3 DNA sequence: TGTGCCAGCAGCTCGAGGGAGGTCCCGGGGCCCCAGCATTTT. Drawing the rest from reference TRBV7-8 and TRBJ1-5, the complete variable domain is GAGVSQSPRYKVAKRGQDVALRCDPISGHVSLFWYQQALGQGPEFLTYFQNEAQLDKSGLPSDRFFAERPEGSVSTLKIQRTQQEDSAVYLCASSSREVPGPQHFGDGTRLSIL.